The 29 T cell receptor beta chains listed next were all sequenced from one sample in a study of T cell responses to AZD1222 COVID-19 vaccine. TCRdb's table, derived via immunoSEQ multiplex PCR, lists solely in-frame clones and lacks some. Counted here are 110,000 to 150,000 clones, over 85% occurring once; the ten biggest clones make up 5% to 6.5%. This specimen was peripheral blood, taken on day 0 of AZD1222 vaccination. The receptors were gathered from an adult in good health.

The chain joins TRBV7-9 to TRBJ2-5, with TRBD1 matching 7 bases. V was pared by 0 bases and J by 6 bases, with 4 bases of the junction left unmatched. Germline V CDR1 and CDR2: SEHNR, FQNEAQ (reference sequence). The length of the CDR3 is 14 residues. This CDR3 reads CASSLAGGAQTQYF. CDR3 DNA sequence: TGTGCCAGCAGCTTAGCAGGGGGCGCCCAGACCCAGTACTTC.

This chain connects TRBV5-1 to TRBJ2-5; D uncertain. There are 15 residues in the CDR3. The germline V gene encodes CDR1 SGHRS and CDR2 YFSETQ. Trimming pared 2 bases from V and 2 bases from J, leaving 13 bases between. In DNA form, the CDR3 reads TGCGCCAGCAGCTTTCGGGCGCAACAGCAAGAGACCCAGTACTTC. Translating gives CASSFRAQQQETQYF.

This chain connects TRBV18 to TRBJ2-2; D remains ambiguous. Trimming stripped 1 base from V and 1 base from J, with 4 bases between. The germline gives CDR1 KGHSH, CDR2 LQKENI. The CDR3 runs to 14 residues. CDR3 DNA sequence: TGTGCCAGCTCACCACAGGGGAACACCGGGGAGCTGTTTTTT. It specifies CASSPQGNTGELFF.

J is TRBJ1-2 and V is TRBV7-9; D not resolved. Germline-derived CDR1 and CDR2 are SEHNR and FQNEAQ (reference sequence). The V and J ends lost 2 bases and 7 bases respectively, with 14 bases between them. The CDR3 length is 14 residues. The CDR3 coding sequence is TGTGCCAGCAGCTTATTATCTCGGGAGAGTGGCTACACCTTC. This encodes CASSLLSRESGYTF.

The chain combines TRBV5-6 with TRBJ2-1, with TRBD1 matching over 8 bases. The CDR3 covers 15 residues. Germline trimming cut 3 bases from V and 1 base from J; bases unmatched to any gene: 3. Germline V lookup: CDR1 SGHDT, CDR2 YYEEEE. The CDR3 DNA reads as TGTGCCAGCAGCTCGGACAGGGAGTCCTACAATGAGCAGTTCTTC. This codes for CASSSDRESYNEQFF.

This rearrangement joins TRBV21-1 to TRBJ1-1. TRBV21-1 is assigned pseudogene status. CDR3 length equals 15 residues. The CDR3 DNA sequence: TGTGCCAGCAGCAAAAAAGGGTCAGAAGCCCGTGAAGCTTTCTTT. Translating it yields CASSKKGSEAREAFF.

On this clone itself: Other DNA sequences of this sample code for an identical CDR3. The chain uses TRBV6-5 and TRBJ1-6; D unclear. Per germline, CDR1 MNHEY and CDR2 SVGAGI. V lost 0 bases and J lost 7, with 4 bases in between. The CDR3 extends over 13 amino acids. The CDR3 protein is CASSYSGNSPLHF. The DNA for the CDR3 is TGTGCCAGCAGTTACTCTGGGAATTCACCCCTCCACTTT.

The V gene is TRBV27, the J gene TRBJ2-6, with D perhaps matching TRBD2 (6 bases). This CDR3 region has 15 residues. From germline, CDR1 is MNHEY and CDR2 SMNVEV (reference sequence). Trimming shortened V by 4 bases and J by 1 base, and 8 bases separated the two germline ends. CDR3 in amino acids: CASSWGGSGANVLTF. Here the CDR3 DNA reads TGTGCCAGCAGTTGGGGAGGATCTGGGGCCAACGTCCTGACTTTC.

V is TRBV11-3 and J is TRBJ2-7; TRBD2 matches at 7 bases. J gave up 3 bases and V 4 bases, and 6 bases lay outside the gene matches. Looked up from germline, CDR1 is SGHNT and CDR2 is YENEEA. The CDR3 extends over 14 amino acids. The CDR3 spells CASSSAERGYEQYF. Here the CDR3 DNA reads TGTGCCAGCAGCTCGGCGGAGCGGGGCTACGAGCAGTACTTC.

In its sample, this clone was seen once. CDR3 sequence (DNA): TGTGCCAGCAACCGGGGTAGCGGGAGTAGTGAGCAGTTCTTC. Its protein is CASNRGSGSSEQFF. The chain is built from TRBV2 and TRBJ2-1, with 9 bases matching TRBD2. Germline CDR1 SNHLY, CDR2 FYNNEI. The trim removed 7 bases at V and 9 bases at J, leaving 10 bases unmatched. CDR3 size: 14 residues.

The chain combines TRBV19 with TRBJ2-1; D may be TRBD2 (6 bases). The germline V gene has CDR1 LNHDA and CDR2 SQIVND (reference sequence). The CDR3 length is 15 residues. V was pared by 6 bases and J by 2 bases, with 14 bases between. The CDR3 is CASRKLAGAYNEQFF. DNA of the CDR3: TGTGCCAGTAGGAAACTAGCTGGAGCCTACAATGAGCAGTTCTTC.

In this sample, this clone turned up once. J is TRBJ1-1 and V is TRBV2, with D unclear. CDR1 and CDR2 (germline): SNHLY, FYNNEI. The CDR3 has 14 amino acids. Deletions cut 4 bases from V and 11 bases from J, with 20 bases between. The CDR3 region is CASSVGRGEGVAFF. The CDR3 DNA reads TGTGCCAGCAGTGTTGGTCGGGGAGAGGGCGTCGCTTTCTTT.

The rearrangement joins TRBV9 to TRBJ2-5; 8 bases line up with TRBD2. This CDR3 is 14 amino acids long. Germline V lookup: CDR1 SGDLS, CDR2 YYNGEE. Unmatched junction bases numbered 3, after V lost 4 bases and J lost 1 base. CDR3 nucleotides: TGTGCCAGCAGCCCAGGGACTAGCCAAGAGACCCAGTACTTC. Protein: CASSPGTSQETQYF.

The chain employs TRBV27 and TRBJ2-1, with TRBD2 matching over 8 bases. The CDR3 is 16 residues long. Germline CDR1 reads MNHEY; CDR2 reads SMNVEV (reference sequence). J gave up 3 bases and V 3 bases, and 7 bases lay outside the gene matches. DNA of the CDR3: TGTGCCAGCAGTTTGGAGGGACTAGGGTACTACAATGAGCAGTTCTTC. The encoded protein is CASSLEGLGYYNEQFF.

The chain combines TRBV4-1 with TRBJ1-6, with D maybe TRBD1 (6 bases). CDR3 length: 21 residues. Germline loops: CDR1 MGHRA, CDR2 YSYEKL. V shed 0 bases and J shed 5 bases, with 26 bases lying between them. The CDR3, as DNA: TGCGCCAGCAGCCAAGAGGTCCGGGGCGGTGGGCAGGGGCCGAATAATTCACCCCTCCACTTT. This sequence encodes CASSQEVRGGGQGPNNSPLHF.

This chain joins TRBV12-3 or TRBV12-4 and TRBJ1-1; the D is unclear. The CDR3 is made up of 13 amino acids. V lost 3 bases, J lost 1 base, and 6 bases lay in between. CDR3: CASSFTANTEAFF. The CDR3 DNA is TGTGCCAGCAGTTTTACAGCGAACACTGAAGCTTTCTTT.

V and J are TRBV2 and TRBJ2-3; 9 bases line up with TRBD1. Trimming at V came to 2 bases and at J to 5 bases, leaving 5 bases not matched to a gene. CDR1 is SNHLY and CDR2 is FYNNEI in the germline V gene. This CDR3 is built from 15 residues. CDR3 protein: CASSELDRGLDTQYF. As DNA, the CDR3 is TGTGCCAGCAGTGAACTGGACAGGGGACTAGATACGCAGTATTTT. The variable domain in full, completed from reference TRBV2 and TRBJ2-3, reads EPEVTQTPSHQVTQMGQEVILRCVPISNHLYFYWYRQILGQKVEFLVSFYNNEISEKSEIFDDQFSVERPDGSNFTLKIRSTKLEDSAMYFCASSELDRGLDTQYFGPGTRLTVL.

This clone was found once. The rearrangement uses TRBV10-2 and TRBJ1-4; D is possibly TRBD1 (5 bases). Germline values: CDR1 WSHSY, CDR2 SAAADI. The CDR3 length is 14 residues. V shed 2 bases and J shed 5 bases, with 9 bases lying between them. The CDR3 region is CASSEDRKNEKLFF. CDR3 DNA sequence: TGCGCCAGCAGTGAGGACAGAAAGAATGAAAAACTGTTTTTT.

The J gene is TRBJ2-7, the V gene TRBV28, with 7 bases lining up with TRBD1. J was trimmed by 7 bases and V by 5 bases; bases with no gene match: 17. From germline, CDR1 is MDHEN and CDR2 SYDVKM. The CDR3 sequence is 16 residues long. In DNA, the CDR3 is TGTGCCAGCAGTAAACAACGGACAGGTGCTGACAAGGAGCAGTACTTC. Encoded protein: CASSKQRTGADKEQYF.

The V and J genes are TRBV11-2 and TRBJ2-5, with 8 bases identical to TRBD1. J gave up 5 bases and V 5 bases, and 7 bases lay outside the gene matches. Germline CDR1 is SGHAT and CDR2 is FQNNGV. The CDR3 sequence is 14 residues long. The CDR3 here is CASSGRTGWETQYF. In nucleotides, the CDR3 is TGTGCCAGCAGCGGACGGACAGGGTGGGAGACCCAGTACTTC.

This sequence joins TRBV29-1 and TRBJ2-2; D unresolved. V was pared by 4 bases and J by 0 bases, with 9 bases between. CDR3 length: 14 residues. From germline, CDR1 is SQVTM and CDR2 ANQGSEA. The CDR3 DNA reads as TGCAGCGTTGCGCCCTTCGCGAACACCGGGGAGCTGTTTTTT. This translates into CSVAPFANTGELFF.

V is TRBV4-2 and J is TRBJ2-1, with 7 bases aligning to TRBD2. Per the germline V gene, CDR1 is LGHNA and CDR2 is YNFKEQ. J lost 4 bases, V lost 0 bases, and 12 bases had no gene match. CDR3 length: 18 amino acids. CDR3 DNA: TGTGCCAGCAGCCAAGATGATTGGCTAGCGGAAGCATACAATGAGCAGTTCTTC. Its protein product is CASSQDDWLAEAYNEQFF.

The table lists this clone with a count of one. The chain joins TRBV30 to TRBJ2-7, with 10 bases aligning to TRBD2. In germline, CDR1 is GTSNPN, CDR2 SVGIG (reference sequence). The CDR3 totals 14 residues. V lost 2 bases to trimming and J lost 3 bases; unmatched junction nucleotides: 4. In DNA, the CDR3 is TGTGCCTGGAGTTCCGGGACTAGCGACTACGAGCAGTACTTC. This codes for CAWSSGTSDYEQYF.

The chain recombines TRBV25-1 with TRBJ2-1; TRBD2 aligns across 12 bases. V lost 1 base to trimming and J lost 2 bases; unmatched junction nucleotides: 3. The CDR3 consists of 17 residues. Germline-derived CDR1 and CDR2 are MGHDK and SYGVNS. The CDR3 DNA reads as TGTGCCAGCAGTGAATCGACTAGCGGGAGTACCTACAATGAGCAGTTCTTC. Translating gives CASSESTSGSTYNEQFF.

The chain couples TRBV27 to TRBJ2-2; the D call may be TRBD1 or TRBD2 (5 bases each). The germline gives CDR1 MNHEY, CDR2 SMNVEV (reference sequence). The CDR3 consists of 13 residues. V lost 4 bases, J lost 6 bases, and 9 bases lay in between. CDR3 sequence (DNA): TGTGCCAGCAGTTCCGTGGGGGCCGGGGAGCTGTTTTTT. As protein: CASSSVGAGELFF.

CDR3 sequence (DNA): TGTGCCAGCAGTTATAACAGTGGAGATACGCAGTATTTT. Translation gives CASSYNSGDTQYF. V and J are TRBV12-3 or TRBV12-4 and TRBJ2-3; no firm D call. Trimming pared 4 bases from V and 5 bases from J, leaving 10 bases between. The CDR3 loop spans 13 amino acids.

The gene calls are TRBV10-3 and TRBJ2-1; 10 nucleotides line up with TRBD2. The germline V gene encodes CDR1 ENHRY and CDR2 SYGVKD. This CDR3 region has 18 residues. With V trimmed by 0 bases and J by 9 bases, 14 bases remained unmatched. The CDR3: CAISESTLASGRISEQFF. In DNA, the CDR3 is TGTGCCATCAGTGAGTCGACTCTCGCTAGCGGGAGAATAAGTGAGCAGTTCTTC.

The chain recombines TRBV4-1 with TRBJ1-3; no clear D. The CDR3 length is 15 residues. With 1 base removed from V and 0 bases from J, the gap between germline ends came to 7 bases. Germline V gene data show CDR1 as MGHRA and CDR2 as YSYEKL. The CDR3 here is CASSQGRSSGNTIYF. CDR3 nucleotides: TGCGCCAGCAGCCAAGGGAGGAGCTCTGGAAACACCATATATTTT.

The chain carries TRBV6-5 and TRBJ1-1; unclear D gene. The CDR3 spans 14 residues. The germline V gene has CDR1 MNHEY and CDR2 SVGAGI. The ends were cut back, 2 bases at V and 0 bases at J, with 7 bases in the middle. CDR3 nucleotides: TGTGCCAGCAGTTACGGCCGGGTGAACACTGAAGCTTTCTTT. This codes for CASSYGRVNTEAFF.